The clone carrying this TCR beta chain came up a few times. Its target is not known. The sample is drawn from a study of T-cell reconstitution after alpha-beta-depleted transplantation in children. The CDR3 is 17 residues long. Germline lookup yields CDR1 SGHTA and CDR2 FQGNSA. V lost 1 base and J lost 1, with 11 bases in between. Overall study findings and caveats: Elevated TCRbeta diversity at day 60 was traced, in some patients, to surviving recipient T cells and thymic progenitors. Several hundred expanded graft clones reportedly were the source of alpha-beta T cells about two months after transplant. Hyperexpanded clones declined; after one year, newly produced T cells mostly supplied diversity.

For TCRbeta, the library was prepared with unique molecular identifiers. TCRdb redid the calling of the PCR reads with MiXCR, one entry per CDR3 protein. The sample records more than 75,000 distinct CDR3 sequences, about a quarter being singletons. The material was PBMCs, obtained before TCRalphabeta/CD19-depleted stem cell transplant. The chain joins TRBV7-2 to TRBJ2-6, with D possibly being TRBD1 (6 bases). The sequence derives from a boy under 10 years old with acute lymphoblastic leukemia, due to receive a stem cell transplant. The CDR3 DNA sequence: TGTGCCAGCAGCTTAGGCAGGGGAATATCTGGGGCCAACGTCCTGACTTTC. Protein product: CASSLGRGISGANVLTF.